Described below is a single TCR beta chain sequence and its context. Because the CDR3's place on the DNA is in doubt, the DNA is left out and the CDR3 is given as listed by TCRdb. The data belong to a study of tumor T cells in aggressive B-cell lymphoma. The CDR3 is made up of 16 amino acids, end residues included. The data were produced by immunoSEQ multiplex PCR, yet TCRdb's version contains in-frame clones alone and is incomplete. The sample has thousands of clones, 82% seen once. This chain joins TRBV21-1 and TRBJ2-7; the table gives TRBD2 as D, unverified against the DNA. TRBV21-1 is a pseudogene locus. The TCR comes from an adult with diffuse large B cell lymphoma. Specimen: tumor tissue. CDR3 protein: CASSKVASGAVGEQYV.